The rows below give T cell receptor beta chains drawn from one sample of a study of blood T cells in healthy people across ages. From the 5' RACE reads, TCRdb called clonotypes with MiXCR, one entry per CDR3 protein. Of about 930,000 distinct CDR3 sequences listed, approximately 32% are singletons. The same sample was also studied in work on T cells of mothers and their children.

Sequencing input: blood. The receptor source for this set is a woman aged 40-49 years in good health. Both conserved end residues are part of each CDR3. Fields, in order: clone size, D gene, V gene, J gene, CDR3 protein, CDR3 DNA. The D gene is left open where the match is weak. Expanded clones are given a class, and other clones once, few, many or no size at all.

clone size: .
D gene: TRBD2
V gene: TRBV9
J gene: TRBJ2-5
CDR3 protein: CASSVSGTSRETQYF
CDR3 DNA: TGTGCCAGCAGCGTCTCCGGGACTAGCAGAGAGACCCAGTACTTC

clone size: few
D gene: TRBD1
V gene: TRBV3-1
J gene: TRBJ2-7
CDR3 protein: CASSQVRTGLNEQYF
CDR3 DNA: TGTGCCAGCAGCCAAGTTCGGACAGGACTCAACGAGCAGTACTTC

clone size: few
D gene: .
V gene: TRBV2
J gene: TRBJ1-1
CDR3 protein: CASTAVGGSTTEAFF
CDR3 DNA: TGTGCCAGCACAGCCGTGGGGGGCTCGACCACTGAAGCTTTCTTT

clone size: .
D gene: .
V gene: TRBV28
J gene: TRBJ1-1
CDR3 protein: CASITLGEGSTEAFF
CDR3 DNA: TGTGCCAGCATTACTCTAGGGGAAGGGAGCACTGAAGCTTTCTTT

clone size: .
D gene: TRBD1
V gene: TRBV28
J gene: TRBJ2-7
CDR3 protein: CASSPGTAFSYEQYF
CDR3 DNA: TGTGCCAGCAGCCCCGGGACAGCCTTCTCCTACGAGCAGTACTTC

clone size: few
D gene: .
V gene: TRBV9
J gene: TRBJ2-7
CDR3 protein: CASSPLSRGYNEQYF
CDR3 DNA: TGTGCCAGCAGCCCTCTGTCGCGGGGATACAATGAGCAGTACTTC

clone size: .
D gene: TRBD1
V gene: TRBV5-1
J gene: TRBJ2-7
CDR3 protein: CASSLGQGALTYEQYF
CDR3 DNA: TGCGCCAGCAGCTTGGGACAGGGGGCTTTAACCTACGAGCAGTACTTC

clone size: .
D gene: .
V gene: TRBV29-1
J gene: TRBJ1-2
CDR3 protein: CSVDPGPPEDYGYTF
CDR3 DNA: TGCAGCGTAGATCCGGGGCCCCCAGAGGACTATGGCTACACCTTC

clone size: .
D gene: .
V gene: TRBV5-1
J gene: TRBJ2-7
CDR3 protein: CASSVDLTGTLSSYGQYF
CDR3 DNA: TGCGCCAGCAGCGTGGACCTAACCGGGACACTGAGCTCCTACGGGCAGTACTTC

clone size: .
D gene: .
V gene: TRBV10-3
J gene: TRBJ2-5
CDR3 protein: CAISAQRAPGGETQYF
CDR3 DNA: TGTGCCATCAGTGCTCAGCGGGCCCCCGGAGGGGAGACCCAGTACTTC

clone size: .
D gene: TRBD1
V gene: TRBV5-1
J gene: TRBJ2-7
CDR3 protein: CASSTKDRGEQYF
CDR3 DNA: TGCGCCAGCAGCACCAAAGACAGGGGCGAGCAGTACTTC

clone size: many
D gene: .
V gene: TRBV20-1
J gene: TRBJ2-1
CDR3 protein: CSARTGAPYNEQFF
CDR3 DNA: TGCAGTGCTAGGACAGGTGCCCCCTACAATGAGCAGTTCTTC

clone size: few
D gene: TRBD2
V gene: TRBV7-6
J gene: TRBJ2-3
CDR3 protein: CASSLTSGGYSTDTQYF
CDR3 DNA: TGTGCCAGCAGCTTAACTAGCGGGGGATATAGCACAGATACGCAGTATTTT

clone size: .
D gene: TRBD2
V gene: TRBV4-3
J gene: TRBJ2-1
CDR3 protein: CASSPGWGGNEQFF
CDR3 DNA: TGCGCCAGCAGCCCAGGGTGGGGGGGCAATGAGCAGTTCTTC

clone size: few
D gene: TRBD2
V gene: TRBV7-9
J gene: TRBJ2-3
CDR3 protein: CASSLAGTSGEADTQYF
CDR3 DNA: TGTGCCAGCAGCTTAGCCGGGACTAGCGGGGAGGCAGATACGCAGTATTTT

clone size: few
D gene: .
V gene: TRBV5-1
J gene: TRBJ2-5
CDR3 protein: CASSFGRGLETQYF
CDR3 DNA: TGCGCCAGCAGCTTTGGACGGGGGCTAGAGACCCAGTACTTC

clone size: few
D gene: TRBD1
V gene: TRBV4-3
J gene: TRBJ2-1
CDR3 protein: CASSPFGQGLGNEQFF
CDR3 DNA: TGCGCCAGCAGCCCTTTTGGACAGGGGTTGGGCAATGAGCAGTTCTTC

clone size: many
D gene: .
V gene: TRBV4-1
J gene: TRBJ1-4
CDR3 protein: CASSQAQGGEKLFF
CDR3 DNA: TGCGCCAGCAGCCAAGCACAGGGAGGTGAAAAACTGTTTTTT

clone size: many
D gene: TRBD1
V gene: TRBV7-9
J gene: TRBJ2-1
CDR3 protein: CASSSHRDSYNEQFF
CDR3 DNA: TGTGCCAGCAGCTCTCACAGGGACAGCTACAATGAGCAGTTCTTC

clone size: .
D gene: .
V gene: TRBV30
J gene: TRBJ2-7
CDR3 protein: CAWSVGLEQYF
CDR3 DNA: TGTGCCTGGAGTGTGGGGCTCGAGCAGTACTTC

clone size: .
D gene: TRBD1
V gene: TRBV28
J gene: TRBJ1-2
CDR3 protein: CANTQTGDYGYTF
CDR3 DNA: TGTGCCAACACCCAGACAGGGGACTATGGCTACACCTTC

clone size: few
D gene: .
V gene: TRBV28
J gene: TRBJ2-7
CDR3 protein: CASSYTSRGVYEQYF
CDR3 DNA: TGTGCCAGCAGTTACACCTCAAGGGGCGTCTACGAGCAGTACTTC

clone size: .
D gene: .
V gene: TRBV9
J gene: TRBJ1-1
CDR3 protein: CASSPQVASHLNTEAFF
CDR3 DNA: TGTGCCAGCAGCCCCCAGGTAGCCTCACACCTGAACACTGAAGCTTTCTTT

clone size: .
D gene: .
V gene: TRBV9
J gene: TRBJ1-5
CDR3 protein: CASSAQGIDNQPQHF
CDR3 DNA: TGTGCCAGCAGCGCCCAAGGCATCGACAATCAGCCCCAGCATTTT

clone size: .
D gene: .
V gene: TRBV12-3/TRBV12-4
J gene: TRBJ1-6
CDR3 protein: CASSPPGKAGSPLHF
CDR3 DNA: TGTGCCAGCAGTCCACCCGGGAAGGCGGGCTCACCCCTCCACTTT

clone size: .
D gene: TRBD1
V gene: TRBV7-6
J gene: TRBJ2-7
CDR3 protein: CASRPHTGVSYEQYF
CDR3 DNA: TGTGCCAGCAGACCACATACAGGGGTCTCCTACGAGCAGTACTTC

clone size: .
D gene: .
V gene: TRBV4-2
J gene: TRBJ2-7
CDR3 protein: CASSQGSASPSPYEQYF
CDR3 DNA: TGTGCCAGCAGCCAAGGTTCCGCTAGTCCAAGCCCCTACGAGCAGTACTTC

clone size: many
D gene: .
V gene: TRBV29-1
J gene: TRBJ2-7
CDR3 protein: CSAAQLNYEQYF
CDR3 DNA: TGCAGCGCCGCCCAACTTAACTACGAGCAGTACTTC

clone size: .
D gene: TRBD1
V gene: TRBV27
J gene: TRBJ2-7
CDR3 protein: CASRATGGGYEQYF
CDR3 DNA: TGTGCCAGCAGGGCGACAGGGGGCGGCTACGAGCAGTACTTC

clone size: many
D gene: .
V gene: TRBV7-6
J gene: TRBJ2-3
CDR3 protein: CASSLLAADTDTQYF
CDR3 DNA: TGTGCCAGCAGCTTGTTGGCAGCCGACACAGATACGCAGTATTTT

clone size: few
D gene: TRBD1
V gene: TRBV18
J gene: TRBJ2-1
CDR3 protein: CASSRGLLYNEQFF
CDR3 DNA: TGTGCCAGCTCAAGGGGGCTCCTGTACAATGAGCAGTTCTTC

clone size: .
D gene: TRBD1
V gene: TRBV7-2
J gene: TRBJ2-1
CDR3 protein: CASSGQVIYNEQFF
CDR3 DNA: TGTGCCAGCAGCGGACAGGTAATCTACAATGAGCAGTTCTTC

clone size: few
D gene: .
V gene: TRBV20-1
J gene: TRBJ1-4
CDR3 protein: CSARDVERVLGDEKLFF
CDR3 DNA: TGCAGTGCTAGAGATGTGGAGCGAGTCCTAGGGGATGAAAAACTGTTTTTT

clone size: .
D gene: .
V gene: TRBV27
J gene: TRBJ1-2
CDR3 protein: CASSLADGYTF
CDR3 DNA: TGTGCCAGCAGCTTAGCGGATGGCTACACCTTC

clone size: .
D gene: TRBD1
V gene: TRBV5-5
J gene: TRBJ2-6
CDR3 protein: CASHPTGTGANVLTF
CDR3 DNA: TGTGCCAGCCACCCGACAGGGACTGGGGCCAACGTCCTGACTTTC

clone size: .
D gene: TRBD1
V gene: TRBV20-1
J gene: TRBJ2-7
CDR3 protein: CSASRDRAYEQYF
CDR3 DNA: TGCAGTGCTAGTCGGGACAGGGCCTACGAGCAGTACTTC

clone size: many
D gene: .
V gene: TRBV28
J gene: TRBJ1-2
CDR3 protein: CASTGAGENYGYTF
CDR3 DNA: TGTGCCAGCACAGGGGCAGGGGAAAACTATGGCTACACCTTC

clone size: few
D gene: .
V gene: TRBV12-3/TRBV12-4
J gene: TRBJ1-2
CDR3 protein: CASSFGQSGYGCTF
CDR3 DNA: TGTGCCAGCAGTTTTGGCCAATCCGGTTATGGCTGCACCTTC

clone size: many
D gene: .
V gene: TRBV12-3/TRBV12-4
J gene: TRBJ1-1
CDR3 protein: CASSFLAGPMNTEAFF
CDR3 DNA: TGTGCCAGCAGTTTTCTGGCAGGGCCCATGAACACTGAAGCTTTCTTT

clone size: few
D gene: .
V gene: TRBV7-9
J gene: TRBJ1-1
CDR3 protein: CASSLRRGPSEAFF
CDR3 DNA: TGTGCCAGCAGCCTTAGACGGGGACCCTCTGAAGCTTTCTTT

clone size: many
D gene: .
V gene: TRBV5-5
J gene: TRBJ2-5
CDR3 protein: CASSLGRGALRETQYF
CDR3 DNA: TGTGCCAGCAGCTTGGGTCGGGGGGCCCTCCGGGAGACCCAGTACTTC

clone size: .
D gene: .
V gene: TRBV7-9
J gene: TRBJ1-5
CDR3 protein: CASSLEGRSDQPQHF
CDR3 DNA: TGTGCCAGCAGCTTAGAGGGGCGGTCGGATCAGCCCCAGCATTTT

clone size: many
D gene: .
V gene: TRBV20-1
J gene: TRBJ2-7
CDR3 protein: CSARDRFAGPYSYEQYF
CDR3 DNA: TGCAGTGCTAGAGATCGGTTCGCCGGGCCGTACTCCTACGAGCAGTACTTC

clone size: many
D gene: TRBD1
V gene: TRBV7-9
J gene: TRBJ2-5
CDR3 protein: CASSQGQTPKTQYF
CDR3 DNA: TGTGCCAGCAGCCAGGGACAGACCCCGAAGACCCAGTACTTC

clone size: .
D gene: TRBD1
V gene: TRBV20-1
J gene: TRBJ1-1
CDR3 protein: CSARAARGWVEAFF
CDR3 DNA: TGCAGTGCTAGAGCGGCCAGGGGGTGGGTTGAAGCTTTCTTT

clone size: .
D gene: TRBD1
V gene: TRBV5-1
J gene: TRBJ1-1
CDR3 protein: CASGSGTGLNTEAFF
CDR3 DNA: TGCGCCAGCGGTTCCGGGACAGGATTGAACACTGAAGCTTTCTTT

clone size: few
D gene: TRBD1
V gene: TRBV7-6
J gene: TRBJ2-1
CDR3 protein: CASSGVLGQGVNEQFF
CDR3 DNA: TGTGCCAGCAGCGGAGTCCTCGGACAGGGGGTCAATGAGCAGTTCTTC

clone size: many
D gene: TRBD1
V gene: TRBV9
J gene: TRBJ2-5
CDR3 protein: CASSLPGQGLRETQYF
CDR3 DNA: TGTGCCAGCAGCCTCCCGGGACAGGGACTGCGTGAGACCCAGTACTTC